The sequence of this T cell receptor (beta chain) was determined in a study of neoadjuvant anti-PD-1 for oral cavity cancer. Overall study results and limits: Treg/Th17 ratio rose with pretreatment blood and fell with post-treatment tumor TCRbeta clonality.

Patients were newly diagnosed with stage II-IVA oral cavity squamous cell carcinoma without prior systemic or radiation treatment. The CDR3 has 13 amino acids. Trimming shortened V by 4 bases and J by 5 bases, and 9 bases separated the two germline ends. CDR1 and CDR2 from the germline V gene are MNHNS and SASEGT. The data were produced by immunoSEQ multiplex PCR, yet TCRdb's version contains in-frame clones alone and is incomplete. The repertoire has tens of thousands of clones, 65% to 85% of them found once; the top ten carry 2.5% to 3%. This clone was observed a few times. Its antigen remains unknown.

The sequence was obtained from a person between 40 and 85 years old with oral cavity squamous cell carcinoma. This sample comprised PBMCs, obtained before nivolumab (anti-PD-1) treatment. The chain has TRBV6-1 and TRBJ1-5; unclear D gene. CDR3 loop: CASSVGSYQPQHF. The CDR3 DNA is TGTGCCAGCAGTGTTGGCAGCTATCAGCCCCAGCATTTT.